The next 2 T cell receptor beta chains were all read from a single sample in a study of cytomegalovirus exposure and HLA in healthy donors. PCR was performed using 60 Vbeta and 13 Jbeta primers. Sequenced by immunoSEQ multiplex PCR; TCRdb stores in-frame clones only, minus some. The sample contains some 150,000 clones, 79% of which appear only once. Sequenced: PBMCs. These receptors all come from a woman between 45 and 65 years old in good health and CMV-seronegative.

The CDR3 nucleotides read TGCGCCAGCAGCCAAGATTTTAATGTGGGGGCTCAGCCCCAGCATTTT. It yields the protein CASSQDFNVGAQPQHF. The chain combines TRBV4-3 with TRBJ1-5, with a weak D call TRBD1 (6 bases). Germline CDR1 is LGHNA and CDR2 is YSLEER. This CDR3 is 16 amino acids long. V dropped 0 bases and J dropped 6 bases, with 15 bases sitting between them.

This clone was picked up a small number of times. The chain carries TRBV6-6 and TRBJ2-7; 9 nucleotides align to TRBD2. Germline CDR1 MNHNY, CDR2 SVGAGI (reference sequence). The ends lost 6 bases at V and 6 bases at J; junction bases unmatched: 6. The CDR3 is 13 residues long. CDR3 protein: CASSPSGTSEQYF. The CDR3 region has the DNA TGTGCCAGCAGCCCTAGCGGGACTTCCGAGCAGTACTTC.